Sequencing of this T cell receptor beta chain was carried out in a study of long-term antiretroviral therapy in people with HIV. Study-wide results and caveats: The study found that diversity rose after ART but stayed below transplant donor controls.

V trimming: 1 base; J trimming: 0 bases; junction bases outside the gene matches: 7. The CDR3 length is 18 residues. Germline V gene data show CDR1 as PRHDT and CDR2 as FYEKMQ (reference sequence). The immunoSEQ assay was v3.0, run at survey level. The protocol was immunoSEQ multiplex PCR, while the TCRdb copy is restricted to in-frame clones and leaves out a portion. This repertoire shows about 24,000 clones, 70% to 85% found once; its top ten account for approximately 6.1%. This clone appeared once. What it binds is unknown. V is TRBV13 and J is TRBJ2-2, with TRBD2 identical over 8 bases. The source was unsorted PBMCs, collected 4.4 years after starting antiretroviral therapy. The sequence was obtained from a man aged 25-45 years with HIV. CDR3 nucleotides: TGTGCCAGCAGCTTAGATTCTGGGGGACTAGCGAACACCGGGGAGCTGTTTTTT. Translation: CASSLDSGGLANTGELFF.